The 14 T cell receptor beta chains below all came from one sample that was sequenced in a study of T cell repertoires in cytomegalovirus infection. The antigens for these receptors are not known. One entry per CDR3 protein, called by TCRdb with MiXCR from the reads. This sample yields 700,000 to 900,000 distinct CDR3 sequences, of which about 28% are seen a single time; about an eighth belongs to the top ten. Sequencing used cultured CD8+ T cells from PBMCs, obtained from culture after CMV antigen stimulation. These receptors were taken from a human donor in good health (CMV status not recorded). Some clones in this sample may be carry-over from other donors' samples.

This clonotype was seen many times. The rearrangement uses TRBV7-2 and TRBJ2-3; the match to TRBD1 covers 8 bases. The CDR3 consists of 15 residues. The junction had 4 bases not matched to a gene; V was cut back by 5 bases and J by 0 bases. CDR1 is SGHTA, CDR2 FQGNSA, per germline. CDR3 sequence (DNA): TGTGCCAGCAGCGGGAGGACAGGGAGCACAGATACGCAGTATTTT. This encodes CASSGRTGSTDTQYF.

CDR3 in DNA: TGTGCCAGCAGCCACAGACAGGGGGCGGGTGAATACGAGCAGTACTTC. This encodes CASSHRQGAGEYEQYF. The chain recombines TRBV14 with TRBJ2-7, with TRBD1 matching 10 bases. From germline, CDR1 is SGHDN and CDR2 FVKESK. The CDR3 runs 16 residues. The J segment lost 4 bases and the V segment lost 3 bases, leaving 9 bases of the junction unmatched.

This clonotype was detected ten times or more. V usage is TRBV7-2 and J usage is TRBJ1-5, with 7 bases matching TRBD1. From germline, CDR1 is SGHTA and CDR2 FQGNSA. The trim removed 2 bases at V and 3 bases at J, leaving 7 bases unmatched. This CDR3 has 16 amino acids. CDR3 sequence reads: CASSLSATGFNQPQHF. The DNA for the CDR3 is TGTGCCAGCAGCTTATCCGCGACAGGGTTCAATCAGCCCCAGCATTTT.

The table lists this clonotype with many counts. The chain has TRBV12-3 or TRBV12-4 and TRBJ2-6; TRBD1 is a possible D gene (6 bases). The V gene lost 6 bases and the J gene lost 4 bases, with 16 bases spanning the gap. CDR3 length: 16 residues. The CDR3 here is CASRPIPGVGANVLTF. In DNA form, the CDR3 reads TGTGCCAGCAGACCCATCCCAGGGGTAGGGGCCAACGTCCTGACTTTC.

The V and J genes are TRBV7-4 and TRBJ2-1, with D possibly TRBD2 on 5 matching bases. The V end lost 5 bases, the J end lost 0 bases, and 11 bases lay between the germline ends. CDR3 size: 15 residues. The germline CDR1 and CDR2 sequences are SGHVT and SQSDAQ. The CDR3 nucleotides are TGTGCCAGCAGCCTTAGCGAGACCTCCTACAATGAGCAGTTCTTC. The encoded protein is CASSLSETSYNEQFF.

This clonotype was recorded a few times. The chain recombines TRBV27 with TRBJ2-7; the D call may be TRBD1 or TRBD2 (5 bases each). The germline V and J ends were trimmed by 6 bases and 3 bases, with 18 bases remaining between them. The CDR3 is made up of 15 amino acids. Germline CDR1 MNHEY, CDR2 SMNVEV (reference sequence). The CDR3 loop is CASSFLLGPGYEQYF. The CDR3 DNA follows: TGTGCCAGCAGCTTTTTATTGGGACCGGGCTACGAGCAGTACTTC.

For the CDR3, the DNA is TGTGCCAGCAGCCAAGAGTCAAGACTAGCGGTTTTTTCGACAGATACGCAGTATTTT. Its translation: CASSQESRLAVFSTDTQYF. This chain uses TRBV14 with TRBJ2-3, with 9 nucleotides matching TRBD2. CDR1 and CDR2 (germline): SGHDN, FVKESK. J gave up 3 bases and V 0 bases, and 13 bases lay outside the gene matches. The CDR3 is 19 amino acids.

The CDR3 DNA sequence: TGTGCCAGTAGCTCCCAGGCGGCAGGGAATGGGTATTTT. Amino acids: CASSSQAAGNGYF. J is TRBJ2-3 and V is TRBV19; TRBD1 might be the D (5 bases). Germline CDR1 reads LNHDA; CDR2 reads SQIVND (reference sequence). Trimming stripped 6 bases from V and 14 bases from J, with 21 bases between. There are 13 residues in the CDR3.

With respect to this clonotype: A read error may explain this, as a much larger clone is one base away. The rearrangement uses TRBV12-3 or TRBV12-4 and TRBJ1-5; 11 bases are shared with TRBD1. The CDR3 runs to 16 residues. In DNA form, the CDR3 reads TGTGCCAGCGGTTTAGGGGACAGGGGGTGGGCTCAGCCCCAGCATTTT. Its protein is CASGLGDRGWAQPQHF.

This clonotype was observed a handful of times. The chain combines TRBV7-9 with TRBJ2-1; TRBD2 might be the D (7 bases). This CDR3 has 14 residues. The V gene lost 1 base and the J gene lost 9 bases, with 13 bases spanning the gap. CDR1 and CDR2 (germline): SEHNR, FQNEAQ (reference sequence). The CDR3 is CASSLVGGLGEQFF. The CDR3 bases are TGTGCCAGCAGCTTAGTCGGGGGGCTGGGTGAGCAGTTCTTC.

The sample holds a few counts of this clonotype. The chain uses TRBV27 and TRBJ1-2; D is possibly TRBD1 (5 bases). In germline, CDR1 is MNHEY, CDR2 SMNVEV (reference sequence). This CDR3 is built from 15 residues. Between the trimmed V and J ends, which lost 0 bases and 6 bases, there was a span of 14 bases. The CDR3, as DNA: TGTGCCAGCAGTTTATCCCGGGACGACGGCGATGGCTACACCTTC. This sequence encodes CASSLSRDDGDGYTF.

The rearrangement links TRBV7-9 to TRBJ1-1; the D gene is possibly TRBD1 (5 bases). Germline-derived CDR1 and CDR2 are SEHNR and FQNEAQ (reference sequence). This CDR3 has 16 amino acids. V lost 5 bases and J lost 4, with 20 bases in between. CDR3 sequence (DNA): TGTGCCAGCAGCGAGGGGACGTCCCTGGGGGGCACTGAAGCTTTCTTT. Its protein product is CASSEGTSLGGTEAFF.

The chain combines TRBV2 with TRBJ1-6; D gene ambiguous. CDR3 length equals 13 residues. Germline CDR1 reads SNHLY; CDR2 reads FYNNEI. V was trimmed by 4 bases and J by 8 bases, leaving 9 bases between them. CDR3 nucleotide sequence: TGTGCCAGCAGTGGGAACAGTTATTCACCCCTCCACTTT. It yields the protein CASSGNSYSPLHF. Together with reference TRBV2 and TRBJ1-6, the CDR3 gives the full variable domain: EPEVTQTPSHQVTQMGQEVILRCVPISNHLYFYWYRQILGQKVEFLVSFYNNEISEKSEIFDDQFSVERPDGSNFTLKIRSTKLEDSAMYFCASSGNSYSPLHFGNGTRLTVT.

This clonotype was found a few times. The CDR3 DNA reads as TGTGCCAGCAGCCTCTGGCGCACAGATACGCAGTATTTT. Protein: CASSLWRTDTQYF. The chain couples TRBV7-8 to TRBJ2-3; no reliable D call. This CDR3 region has 13 residues. Germline lookup yields CDR1 SGHVS and CDR2 FQNEAQ. V was trimmed by 5 bases and J by 1 base, leaving 7 bases between them. Filled out from reference TRBV7-8 and TRBJ2-3, the complete variable domain reads GAGVSQSPRYKVAKRGQDVALRCDPISGHVSLFWYQQALGQGPEFLTYFQNEAQLDKSGLPSDRFFAERPEGSVSTLKIQRTQQEDSAVYLCASSLWRTDTQYFGPGTRLTVL.